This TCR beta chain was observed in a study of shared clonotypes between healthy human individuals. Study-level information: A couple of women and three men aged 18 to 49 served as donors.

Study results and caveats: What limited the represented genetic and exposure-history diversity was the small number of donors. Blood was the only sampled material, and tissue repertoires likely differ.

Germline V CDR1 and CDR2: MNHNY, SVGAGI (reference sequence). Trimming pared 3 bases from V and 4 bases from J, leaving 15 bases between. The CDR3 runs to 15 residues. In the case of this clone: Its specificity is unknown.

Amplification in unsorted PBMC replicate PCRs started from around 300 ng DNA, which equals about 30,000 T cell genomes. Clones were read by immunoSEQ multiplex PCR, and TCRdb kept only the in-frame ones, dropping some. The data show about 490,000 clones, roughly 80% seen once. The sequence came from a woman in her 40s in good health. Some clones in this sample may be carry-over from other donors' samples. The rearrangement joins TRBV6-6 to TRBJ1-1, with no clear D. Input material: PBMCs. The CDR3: CASSYMPSSGTEAFF. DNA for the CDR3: TGTGCCAGCAGTTATATGCCCAGCTCGGGCACTGAAGCTTTCTTT.